These 19 T cell receptor beta chains were sequenced from one sample in a study of blood T cell repertoires in COVID-19. TCRdb's table, derived via immunoSEQ multiplex PCR, lists solely in-frame clones and lacks some. The data contain about 480,000 clones, 87% of them singletons. The sample taken for sequencing was PBMCs or T cells enriched from blood (not recorded which). These receptors all come from a woman between 18 and 29 years old with acute COVID-19.

The chain links TRBV2 to TRBJ2-1; the match to TRBD2 covers 8 bases. With 4 bases clipped from V and 3 bases from J, the junction kept 5 bases outside the gene matches. CDR3 length: 15 residues. From germline, CDR1 is SNHLY and CDR2 FYNNEI. The CDR3 region has the DNA TGTGCCAGCAGTGCGCGGGGGGCCAACTACAATGAGCAGTTCTTC. This sequence encodes CASSARGANYNEQFF.

The chain is built from TRBV14 and TRBJ1-3; D perhaps matches TRBD1 (5 bases). V lost 5 bases and J 2 bases, leaving 19 bases between the germline ends. Germline assignment: CDR1 SGHDN and CDR2 FVKESK. This CDR3 has 17 amino acids. CDR3 in DNA: TGTGCCAGCAGCTCCACCAGGGCCCGTGCCCCTGGAAACACCATATATTTT. It specifies CASSSTRARAPGNTIYF.

The V and J genes are TRBV19 and TRBJ1-2; TRBD1 agrees at 12 bases. The germline V gene has CDR1 LNHDA and CDR2 SQIVND (reference sequence). The trim removed 3 bases at V and 6 bases at J, leaving 5 bases unmatched. The CDR3 is 15 residues long. The DNA of the CDR3 is TGTGCCAGTAGTATTGGGACAGGGGGCTTCAATGGCTACACCTTC. It codes for CASSIGTGGFNGYTF.

The chain employs TRBV29-1 and TRBJ1-4; 7 bases align to TRBD1. The CDR3 totals 16 residues. Germline V gene data show CDR1 as SQVTM and CDR2 as ANQGSEA. The junction had 10 bases not matched to a gene; V was cut back by 0 bases and J by 6 bases. CDR3: CSVEDRKQGMDEKLFF. The DNA of the CDR3 is TGCAGCGTTGAAGATAGGAAACAGGGGATGGATGAAAAACTGTTTTTT. The full variable domain, its missing parts supplied by reference TRBV29-1 and TRBJ1-4, is SAVISQKPSRDICQRGTSLTIQCQVDSQVTMMFWYRQQPGQSLTLIATANQGSEATYESGFVIDKFPISRPNLTFSTLTVSNMSPEDSSIYLCSVEDRKQGMDEKLFFGSGTQLSVL.

V is TRBV10-1 and J is TRBJ2-7; D may be TRBD1 (6 bases). Trimming stripped 2 bases from V and 0 bases from J, with 11 bases between. This CDR3 has 15 residues. The germline gives CDR1 WNHNN, CDR2 SYGVQD (reference sequence). Written as DNA, the CDR3 is TGCGCCAGCAGTGAGACAGGGTCAGGCTCCTACGAGCAGTACTTC. Amino acids: CASSETGSGSYEQYF.

The J gene is TRBJ1-3, the V gene TRBV18, with a tentative D call TRBD1 (6 bases). CDR3 length: 16 amino acids. Trimming removed 1 base from V and 3 bases from J, with 13 bases in between. The germline CDR1 and CDR2 sequences are KGHSH and LQKENI. The DNA for the CDR3 is TGTGCCAGCTCACCACTGGTCACAGGGAATGGAAACACCATATATTTT. Protein sequence: CASSPLVTGNGNTIYF.

This rearrangement joins TRBV5-1 to TRBJ1-4; D gene unclear. V lost 4 bases to trimming and J lost 8 bases, with 12 bases between them. The CDR3 has 13 residues. CDR1 is SGHRS and CDR2 is YFSETQ in the germline V gene. Here the CDR3 DNA reads TGCGCCAGCAGCGACGGGAGAGACGAAAAACTGTTTTTT. Its translation is CASSDGRDEKLFF.

The V and J genes are TRBV9 and TRBJ2-2; the D gene is possibly TRBD1 (5 bases). The germline V gene has CDR1 SGDLS and CDR2 YYNGEE. The CDR3 runs to 15 residues. Between the trimmed V and J ends, which lost 4 bases and 1 base, there was a span of 11 bases. CDR3 residues: CASSSVGVNTGELFF. CDR3 sequence (DNA): TGTGCCAGCAGCTCGGTAGGGGTGAACACCGGGGAGCTGTTTTTT.

The chain links TRBV20-1 to TRBJ1-2; the D gene is possibly TRBD1 (6 bases). Trimming shortened V by 5 bases and J by 5 bases, and 18 bases separated the two germline ends. CDR3 length: 14 residues. Per the germline V gene, CDR1 is DFQATT and CDR2 is SNEGSKA (reference sequence). The CDR3 DNA is TGCAGTGCTGGTGACAGGAAGGGGGTATATGGCTACACCTTC. It is translated as CSAGDRKGVYGYTF.

This chain uses TRBV13 with TRBJ2-7; 9 bases line up with TRBD2. Germline-derived CDR1 and CDR2 are PRHDT and FYEKMQ (reference sequence). The CDR3 runs to 15 residues. The junction had 4 bases not matched to a gene; V was cut back by 0 bases and J by 4 bases. In DNA, the CDR3 is TGTGCCAGCAGCTTAGGGGCGGGAGGGCCATACGAGCAGTACTTC. It is translated as CASSLGAGGPYEQYF.

This chain uses TRBV5-1 with TRBJ2-7; D possibly corresponds to TRBD2 (5 bases). The CDR3 runs 13 residues. Trimming cost V 0 bases and J 3 bases, with 7 bases left between them. Germline assignment: CDR1 SGHRS and CDR2 YFSETQ. The CDR3 here is CASSLEAGYEQYF. In DNA form, the CDR3 reads TGCGCCAGCAGCTTGGAGGCGGGCTACGAGCAGTACTTC.

The V gene is TRBV5-1, the J gene TRBJ1-2; 9 bases are shared with TRBD1. The V segment lost 0 bases and the J segment 7 bases; nucleotides outside the gene matches: 7. The CDR3 is 15 residues long. Germline-derived CDR1 and CDR2 are SGHRS and YFSETQ. The CDR3 here is CASSLEGTGQSGYTF. In DNA form, the CDR3 reads TGCGCCAGCAGCTTGGAGGGGACAGGGCAAAGTGGCTACACCTTC.

The chain employs TRBV7-8 and TRBJ2-1, with D possibly matching TRBD2 (6 bases). This CDR3 spans 11 amino acids. Germline V gene lookup returns CDR1 SGHVS and CDR2 FQNEAQ. Trimming took 8 bases from V and 4 from J, leaving 6 bases between them. CDR3 nucleotide sequence: TGTGCCAGCGGGACTTACAATGAGCAGTTCTTC. Translated, it gives CASGTYNEQFF. Complete variable domain (other parts from reference TRBV7-8 and TRBJ2-1): GAGVSQSPRYKVAKRGQDVALRCDPISGHVSLFWYQQALGQGPEFLTYFQNEAQLDKSGLPSDRFFAERPEGSVSTLKIQRTQQEDSAVYLCASGTYNEQFFGPGTRLTVL.

This chain links TRBV3-1 (or the pseudogene TRBV3-2) with TRBJ1-2, with a possible D match to TRBD1 (5 bases). The CDR3 contains 14 residues. The germline V and J ends were trimmed by 6 bases and 4 bases, with 15 bases remaining between them. The germline gives CDR1 LGHDT, CDR2 YNNKEL (reference sequence). Written as DNA, the CDR3 is TGTGCCAGCAGAGGGGCAGGGAAATCCTATGGCTACACCTTC. This codes for CASRGAGKSYGYTF.

The V call is TRBV4-1, the J call TRBJ1-1; D gene ambiguous. Trimming took 1 base from V and 4 from J, leaving 13 bases between them. The V gene's germline CDR1 is MGHRA and CDR2 YSYEKL. CDR3 length: 15 amino acids. CDR3 amino acids: CASSQATFGSTEAFF. In DNA, the CDR3 is TGCGCCAGCAGCCAAGCCACCTTTGGTAGCACTGAAGCTTTCTTT.

V gene TRBV19 combines with J gene TRBJ2-2; 12 nucleotides align to TRBD1. J was trimmed by 4 bases and V by 6 bases; bases with no gene match: 6. The CDR3 length is 16 residues. The V gene's germline CDR1 is LNHDA and CDR2 SQIVND (reference sequence). The CDR3 spells CASRNRDRGLTGELFF. In DNA, the CDR3 is TGTGCCAGTAGAAACCGGGACAGGGGGCTCACCGGGGAGCTGTTTTTT.

The V gene is TRBV2, the J gene TRBJ2-7, with TRBD1 matching 10 bases. Per the germline V gene, CDR1 is SNHLY and CDR2 is FYNNEI. Germline trimming cut 4 bases from V and 1 base from J; bases unmatched to any gene: 1. The CDR3 has 14 amino acids. The CDR3, as DNA: TGTGCCAGCAGTGGACAGGGGGCGTCCTACGAGCAGTACTTC. This gives the protein CASSGQGASYEQYF.

J is TRBJ2-7 and V is TRBV10-3, with TRBD2 identical over 8 bases. V was clipped by 3 bases and J by 3 bases; unmatched bases: 13. The length of the CDR3 is 17 residues. Per germline, CDR1 ENHRY and CDR2 SYGVKD. The DNA for the CDR3 is TGTGCCATCAGTGACCGAGGGGTAGGGACTAGTGGCTACGAGCAGTACTTC. Protein product: CAISDRGVGTSGYEQYF.

This chain uses TRBV3-1 (or the pseudogene TRBV3-2) with TRBJ1-2, with TRBD1 identical over 10 bases. CDR1 LGHDT and CDR2 YNNKEL come from the germline V gene (reference sequence). The V segment lost 0 bases and the J segment 7 bases; nucleotides outside the gene matches: 5. The CDR3 is made up of 15 amino acids. CDR3 loop: CASSQDRDRGRGYTF. CDR3 coding DNA: TGTGCCAGCAGCCAAGATAGGGACAGGGGCCGTGGCTACACCTTC.